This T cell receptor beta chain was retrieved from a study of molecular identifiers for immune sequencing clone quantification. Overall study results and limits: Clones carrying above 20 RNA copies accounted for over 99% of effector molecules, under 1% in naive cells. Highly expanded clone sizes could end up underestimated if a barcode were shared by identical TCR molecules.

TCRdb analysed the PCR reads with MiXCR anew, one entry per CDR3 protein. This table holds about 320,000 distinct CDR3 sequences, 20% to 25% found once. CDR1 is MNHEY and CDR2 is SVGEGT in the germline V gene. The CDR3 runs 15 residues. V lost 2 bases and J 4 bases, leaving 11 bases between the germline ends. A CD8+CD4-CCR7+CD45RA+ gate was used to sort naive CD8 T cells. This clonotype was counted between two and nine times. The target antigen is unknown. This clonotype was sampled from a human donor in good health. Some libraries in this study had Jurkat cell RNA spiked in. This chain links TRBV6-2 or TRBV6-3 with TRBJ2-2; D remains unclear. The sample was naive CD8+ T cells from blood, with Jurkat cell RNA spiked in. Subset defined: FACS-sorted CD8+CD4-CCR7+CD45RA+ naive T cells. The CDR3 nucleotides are TGTGCCAGCAGTTACATGGGGTTGATCACCGGGGAGCTGTTTTTT. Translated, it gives CASSYMGLITGELFF.